This T cell receptor (beta chain) was identified during a study of T cells in localized non-small cell lung cancer. Germline V gene data show CDR1 as MNHNY and CDR2 as SVGAGI (reference sequence). The length of the CDR3 is 16 residues. V was trimmed by 6 bases and J by 6 bases, leaving 23 bases between them. Generated by immunoSEQ multiplex PCR, the TCRdb table keeps only in-frame clones and is missing some. The sample yields approximately 15,000 clones, approximately 85% seen once. The receptor was isolated from a female donor aged 60 or older with stage I squamous cell lung carcinoma. V is TRBV6-6 and J is TRBJ1-2; a possible D gene is TRBD1 (6 bases). Here the sequenced sample was peripheral blood, taken before any cancer treatment. CDR3 protein: CASSSWGRGKKDGYTF. CDR3 DNA: TGTGCCAGCAGCTCCTGGGGCAGGGGAAAAAAGGATGGCTACACCTTC.